This TCR beta chain was identified during a study of blood T cell repertoires in COVID-19. In the original processing: Nucleated cell counts were estimated from reference gene primer amplification. Here immunoSEQ multiplex PCR was the method, and the copy in TCRdb shows in-frame clones only, minus some. Clone size and V and J calls were adopted from that table, with D and trimming inferred from the DNA. The sample records some 260,000 clones, approximately 89% being singletons. V dropped 6 bases and J dropped 3 bases, with 11 bases sitting between them. Looked up from germline, CDR1 is ENHRY and CDR2 is SYGVKD. There are 13 residues in the CDR3. Seattle patient enrollment occurred during active infection, with longitudinal follow-up thereafter. This clone has only one observation.

The chain has TRBV10-3 and TRBJ1-1, with a weak D call TRBD1 (5 bases). Sequencing input: peripheral blood. This clonotype was sampled from a woman in her twenties or thirties with COVID-19, enrolled during active disease. This CDR3 reads CAIRKTEDTEAFF. The CDR3 coding sequence is TGTGCCATCAGGAAGACAGAGGACACTGAAGCTTTCTTT.